These T cell receptor beta chains were read from a single sample in a study of blood T cells in healthy people across ages. TCRdb independently ran MiXCR on the 5' RACE reads; one entry per CDR3 protein. The data show about 800,000 distinct CDR3 sequences, with 55% to 75% seen just once and 20% to 25% held by the top ten. The sample was blood. These receptors all stem from a man aged 25 to 45 in good health. The CDR3 runs from the conserved cysteine through the conserved F or W.

v_call cdr3_length cdr3_aa
TRBV5-1 14 CASSPSDSPYEQYF
TRBV19 14 CASSNGGSYNEQFF
TRBV6-6 16 CTSSYAKTGTRNEQYF
TRBV25-1 12 CASSDGTIGYTF
TRBV5-1 14 CASSWDAVGDEQYF
TRBV7-2 12 CASSRQPETQYF
TRBV6-1 14 CASTLTRVGQWKFF
TRBV7-9 17 CASSFSGGRPTYNEQFF
TRBV6-1 12 CASRQGSDEQYF
TRBV6-1 15 CASSEISSGLSEQFF
TRBV18 15 CASSPRRTGAYEQYF
TRBV10-3 13 CAILLAGANEQFF
TRBV7-9 13 CASSLRDREGYTF
TRBV7-2 19 CTSSLGVSGSSLYQETQYF
TRBV20-1 13 CSAGGGENTEAFF
TRBV4-1 18 CASSQGVVGGVFGTEAFF
TRBV7-6 17 CASSLCLREATSNEQFF
TRBV4-1 14 CASSQDNSGDEQYF
TRBV15 15 CATSREGLATYEQYF
TRBV7-2 13 CASSFGLTDTQYF
TRBV29-1 15 CSVERRRGRGAEAFF
TRBV4-3 17 CASSQDRPVLAVDEQFF
TRBV20-1 14 CSAARGGNSYEQYF
TRBV10-3 13 CASGLAGHNEQFF
TRBV27 17 CASSPLEAVSGANVLTF
TRBV12-3/TRBV12-4 14 CASSSDEGSYEQYF
TRBV10-3 15 CAISEAVTNTGELFF
TRBV4-2 16 CASSQGLASLQETQYF
TRBV29-1 13 CSVQAPRHTEAFF
TRBV11-1 13 CASSLGGRFKQYF
TRBV29-1 12 CSVELPNQPQHF